The 29 T cell receptor beta chains in this list originate from one sample, sequenced in a study of blood T cell repertoires in COVID-19. Sequenced by immunoSEQ multiplex PCR; TCRdb stores in-frame clones only, minus some. The table includes about 72,000 clones, nearly 90% detected once. Input material: peripheral blood. Receptor source: a man aged 45-60 years with acute or convalescent COVID-19.

The chain uses TRBV6-5 and TRBJ1-2; 10 nucleotides align to TRBD1. The CDR3 sequence is 13 residues long. V trimming: 6 bases; J trimming: 13 bases; junction bases outside the gene matches: 11. Germline CDR1 MNHEY, CDR2 SVGAGI. The CDR3 nucleotides are TGTGCCAGCAGCGCTGGGACAGGGGTATGGCCCACCTTC. As protein: CASSAGTGVWPTF.

The CDR3 region has the DNA TGCGCCAGCAGCCGATCTAGCGGGGGGGCCAATGAGCAGTTCTTC. Residues: CASSRSSGGANEQFF. J is TRBJ2-1 and V is TRBV4-1, with 12 bases identical to TRBD2. Looked up from germline, CDR1 is MGHRA and CDR2 is YSYEKL. Germline trimming cut 4 bases from V and 6 bases from J; bases unmatched to any gene: 4. The CDR3 totals 15 residues.

The chain couples TRBV5-1 to TRBJ2-1, with TRBD1 matching 11 bases. The J segment lost 1 base and the V segment lost 3 bases, leaving 12 bases of the junction unmatched. From germline, CDR1 is SGHRS and CDR2 YFSETQ. The CDR3 is made up of 19 amino acids. The chain's CDR3 is CASSWTGGSGSLSYNEQFF. The CDR3 region has the DNA TGCGCCAGCAGCTGGACAGGGGGCTCGGGCTCGCTTTCCTACAATGAGCAGTTCTTC.

The chain uses TRBV5-5 and TRBJ2-3, with D tentatively TRBD2 (6 bases). V lost 0 bases and J 7 bases, leaving 12 bases between the germline ends. The CDR3 length is 14 residues. The germline CDR1 and CDR2 sequences are SGHKS and YYEKEE (reference sequence). The CDR3 DNA follows: TGTGCCAGCAGCTTGGCCGGAGGGGAGAATACGCAGTATTTT. It is translated as CASSLAGGENTQYF. Based on the CDR3 plus reference TRBV5-5 and TRBJ2-3, the full variable domain is DAGVTQSPTHLIKTRGQQVTLRCSPISGHKSVSWYQQVLGQGPQFIFQYYEKEERGRGNFPDRFSARQFPNYSSELNVNALLLGDSALYLCASSLAGGENTQYFGPGTRLTVL.

This chain links TRBV5-4 with TRBJ1-2; TRBD1 matches 7 bases. Per germline, CDR1 SGHNT and CDR2 YYREEE (reference sequence). V lost 1 base to trimming and J lost 10 bases; unmatched junction nucleotides: 1. This CDR3 is 11 amino acids long. The CDR3 coding sequence is TGTGCCAGCAGCTTGACAGGGGACTACACCTTC. Protein sequence: CASSLTGDYTF.

V is TRBV27 and J is TRBJ2-2; 9 bases are shared with TRBD2. Germline V CDR1 and CDR2: MNHEY, SMNVEV (reference sequence). J gave up 3 bases and V 9 bases, and 14 bases lay outside the gene matches. The CDR3 runs to 17 residues. The CDR3 protein is CASSKSQRGDYTGELFF. CDR3 DNA sequence: TGTGCCAGTTCGAAGAGCCAGCGGGGGGATTACACCGGGGAGCTGTTTTTT.

The rearrangement uses TRBV3-1 (or the pseudogene TRBV3-2) and TRBJ1-3; D is perhaps TRBD1 (5 bases). Germline CDR1 and CDR2: LGHDT and YNNKEL (reference sequence). Trimming removed 2 bases from V and 0 bases from J, with 8 bases in between. The CDR3 sequence is 15 residues long. CDR3 nucleotides: TGTGCCAGCAGCCAAAGACAGTTCTCTGGAAACACCATATATTTT. It translates to CASSQRQFSGNTIYF.

The CDR3 reads CAISELGVYQPQHF. In nucleotides, the CDR3 is TGTGCCATCAGTGAATTAGGGGTTTACCAGCCCCAGCATTTT. The chain has TRBV10-3 and TRBJ1-5; D might be TRBD1 (5 bases). V gave up 3 bases and J gave up 7 bases, with 13 bases separating them. This CDR3 has 14 amino acids. Germline CDR1 ENHRY, CDR2 SYGVKD.

The DNA of the CDR3 is TGTGCCAGCAGCCAAGGAACTCTGGTCGCGGGGACCCAGTACTTC. Translating gives CASSQGTLVAGTQYF. V is TRBV3-1 (or the pseudogene TRBV3-2) and J is TRBJ2-5; perhaps TRBD2 as D (5 bases). Per germline, CDR1 LGHDT and CDR2 YNNKEL (reference sequence). This CDR3 spans 15 amino acids. V shed 1 base and J shed 7 bases, with 16 bases lying between them.

The J gene is TRBJ2-2, the V gene TRBV5-1; TRBD1 aligns across 7 bases. This CDR3 comprises 17 residues. Germline CDR1 reads SGHRS; CDR2 reads YFSETQ. The junction had 13 bases not matched to a gene; V was cut back by 4 bases and J by 4 bases. The CDR3 here is CASSLTRTGEITGELFF. For the CDR3, the DNA is TGCGCCAGCAGCCTAACTAGGACAGGTGAAATCACCGGGGAGCTGTTTTTT.

The chain joins TRBV7-3 to TRBJ1-2; TRBD1 aligns across 9 bases. Germline loops: CDR1 SGHTA, CDR2 FQGTGA. V gave up 1 base and J gave up 7 bases; unmatched junction bases: 13. This CDR3 has 17 amino acids. The CDR3 DNA follows: TGTGCCAGCAGCTTAAGACAGGGGGTCACCCCGCCGGGTGGCTACACCTTC. Amino acid sequence: CASSLRQGVTPPGGYTF. The variable domain in full, completed from reference TRBV7-3 and TRBJ1-2, reads GAGVSQTPSNKVTEKGKYVELRCDPISGHTALYWYRQSLGQGPEFLIYFQGTGAADDSGLPNDRFFAVRPEGSVSTLKIQRTERGDSAVYLCASSLRQGVTPPGGYTFGSGTRLTVV.

The V gene is TRBV10-3, the J gene TRBJ1-1; the D gene is possibly TRBD1 (6 bases). Germline CDR1 and CDR2: ENHRY and SYGVKD. CDR3 length equals 12 residues. V was clipped by 3 bases and J by 8 bases, with 10 bases between them. The CDR3 sequence is CAISEPTGEAFF. CDR3 nucleotides: TGTGCCATCAGTGAACCAACAGGGGAAGCTTTCTTT.

The chain carries TRBV11-2 and TRBJ1-3; 7 bases are a match to TRBD1. CDR1 SGHAT and CDR2 FQNNGV come from the germline V gene. CDR3 size: 13 residues. The ends lost 4 bases at V and 9 bases at J; junction bases unmatched: 6. For the CDR3, the DNA is TGTGCCAGCAGCTCGACAGGGATAGTCACCATATATTTT. This sequence encodes CASSSTGIVTIYF.

The V call is TRBV13, the J call TRBJ2-3; tentative D call: TRBD1 (6 bases). Germline V CDR1 and CDR2: PRHDT, FYEKMQ (reference sequence). Deletions cut 4 bases from V and 6 bases from J, with 8 bases between. This CDR3 has 12 amino acids. CDR3 sequence: CASSYQGDTQYF. CDR3 DNA: TGTGCCAGCAGCTACCAGGGGGATACGCAGTATTTT.

Notes on this clone: Different DNA sequences within this sample yield the same CDR3. V usage is TRBV12-3 or TRBV12-4 and J usage is TRBJ2-2; D unresolved. The CDR3 length is 13 residues. V lost 6 bases to trimming and J lost 4 bases, with 9 bases between them. The CDR3 sequence is CASSPRLTGELFF. The CDR3 DNA follows: TGTGCCAGCAGCCCGAGGCTCACCGGGGAGCTGTTTTTT.

This chain connects TRBV5-4 to TRBJ1-1; TRBD1 aligns across 8 bases. CDR3 length equals 14 residues. The J segment lost 3 bases and the V segment lost 5 bases, leaving 6 bases of the junction unmatched. Looked up from germline, CDR1 is SGHNT and CDR2 is YYREEE (reference sequence). In DNA, the CDR3 is TGTGCCAGCAGGGCAGGGGGCGGGGACACTGAAGCTTTCTTT. Amino acids: CASRAGGGDTEAFF.

The rearrangement links TRBV6-4 to TRBJ2-2, with 8 bases aligning to TRBD1. V shed 6 bases and J 5 bases; nucleotides not matched to a gene: 5. CDR3 length equals 14 residues. The V gene's germline CDR1 is MRHNA and CDR2 SNTAGT. The chain's CDR3 is CASSLQGGTGELFF. In nucleotides, the CDR3 is TGTGCCAGCAGCCTACAGGGGGGTACCGGGGAGCTGTTTTTT.

V and J are TRBV10-1 and TRBJ2-3; D not certain. The germline gives CDR1 WNHNN, CDR2 SYGVQD (reference sequence). The CDR3 sequence is 12 residues long. V lost 5 bases and J lost 2, with 5 bases in between. The CDR3 DNA follows: TGCGCCAGCAGTCCTAACACAGATACGCAGTATTTT. Translation: CASSPNTDTQYF.

V and J are TRBV5-6 and TRBJ2-7; 11 nucleotides line up with TRBD1. J was trimmed by 2 bases and V by 3 bases; bases with no gene match: 4. This CDR3 comprises 15 residues. Germline-derived CDR1 and CDR2 are SGHDT and YYEEEE. The CDR3 sequence: CASSSGQGAAYEQYF. The CDR3 DNA follows: TGTGCCAGCAGCTCCGGACAGGGGGCCGCCTACGAGCAGTACTTC.

J is TRBJ1-2 and V is TRBV15, with no clear D. The V end lost 0 bases, the J end lost 4 bases, and 12 bases lay between the germline ends. Germline CDR1 is LNHNV and CDR2 is YYDKDF (reference sequence). This CDR3 spans 15 amino acids. The CDR3 spells CATSRDMGRSYGYTF. The CDR3 DNA is TGTGCCACCAGCAGAGATATGGGCAGAAGCTATGGCTACACCTTC.

This chain links TRBV6-5 with TRBJ1-1, with TRBD1 identical over 8 bases. Looked up from germline, CDR1 is MNHEY and CDR2 is SVGAGI. The CDR3 loop spans 14 amino acids. Trimming at V came to 7 bases and at J to 5 bases, leaving 9 bases not matched to a gene. CDR3 sequence reads: CASILGQGGTEAFF. CDR3 nucleotide sequence: TGTGCCAGCATTCTAGGACAGGGCGGGACTGAAGCTTTCTTT.

The V call is TRBV27, the J call TRBJ1-6; D is possibly TRBD1 (5 bases). Germline V gene data show CDR1 as MNHEY and CDR2 as SMNVEV (reference sequence). V was clipped by 6 bases and J by 7 bases, with 19 bases between them. This CDR3 comprises 16 residues. The CDR3 loop reads CASSAGRNRRNSPLHF. DNA of the CDR3: TGTGCCAGCAGCGCGGGGAGGAACAGGCGGAATTCACCCCTCCACTTT.

The table lists this clone with many counts. The chain is built from TRBV24-1 and TRBJ2-2; D is possibly TRBD2 (6 bases). Trimming left V 3 bases short and J 4 bases short, with 11 bases between. This CDR3 is 15 amino acids long. CDR1 is KGHDR, CDR2 SFDVKD, per germline. The CDR3 coding sequence is TGTGCCACCAGTGATCGGGAGATTCCCACCGGGGAGCTGTTTTTT. The encoded protein is CATSDREIPTGELFF.

There are a few counts of this clone. The chain recombines TRBV30 with TRBJ1-2; TRBD1 matches 7 bases. After removal of 4 bases from V and 0 bases from J, the junction contained 8 bases not matched to a gene. Germline V gene lookup returns CDR1 GTSNPN and CDR2 SVGIG (reference sequence). The CDR3 has 15 amino acids. For the CDR3, the DNA is TGTGCCTGGACGCAAGGCGGACAGGCTAACTATGGCTACACCTTC. Amino acid sequence: CAWTQGGQANYGYTF.

This clone was found a few times. This chain uses TRBV10-3 with TRBJ2-7; 10 bases are shared with TRBD1. This CDR3 region has 12 residues. Looked up from germline, CDR1 is ENHRY and CDR2 is SYGVKD. V was clipped by 11 bases and J by 5 bases; unmatched bases: 6. The CDR3 sequence is CAYAGTGDEQYF. The CDR3 bases are TGTGCCTACGCCGGGACAGGGGACGAGCAGTACTTC.

The V call is TRBV7-8, the J call TRBJ1-1; D might be TRBD1 (6 bases). CDR3 size: 16 residues. Trimming took 5 bases from V and 12 from J, leaving 28 bases between them. Germline-derived CDR1 and CDR2 are SGHVS and FQNEAQ. The CDR3 sequence is CASSEKLPNFRGRTFF. The CDR3 region has the DNA TGTGCCAGCAGCGAAAAATTGCCTAATTTCAGGGGTAGGACTTTCTTT.

The chain recombines TRBV5-1 with TRBJ2-3; TRBD2 aligns across 8 bases. With 4 bases clipped from V and 1 base from J, the junction kept 8 bases outside the gene matches. Germline CDR1 and CDR2: SGHRS and YFSETQ. The CDR3 length is 16 residues. In nucleotides, the CDR3 is TGCGCCAGCAGCGTCGGGAGGGACTACCGCACAGATACGCAGTATTTT. As protein: CASSVGRDYRTDTQYF.

The genes are TRBV6-5 and TRBJ2-4; 8 bases map to TRBD1. The CDR3 consists of 16 residues. Germline CDR1 is MNHEY and CDR2 is SVGAGI. Trimming took 4 bases from V and 0 from J; bases not matched to a gene: 5. The CDR3 here is CASSSLGQVAKNIQYF. As DNA, the CDR3 is TGTGCCAGCAGTTCCCTGGGACAGGTAGCCAAAAACATTCAGTACTTC.

This sequence joins TRBV13 and TRBJ1-1; D not certain. This CDR3 region has 16 residues. The V gene lost 5 bases and the J gene lost 7 bases, with 23 bases spanning the gap. Germline CDR1 reads PRHDT; CDR2 reads FYEKMQ (reference sequence). The CDR3, as DNA: TGTGCCAGCAGCCCGCCCACCGGGATTTCAGCCGGTGAAGCTTTCTTT. It is translated as CASSPPTGISAGEAFF.